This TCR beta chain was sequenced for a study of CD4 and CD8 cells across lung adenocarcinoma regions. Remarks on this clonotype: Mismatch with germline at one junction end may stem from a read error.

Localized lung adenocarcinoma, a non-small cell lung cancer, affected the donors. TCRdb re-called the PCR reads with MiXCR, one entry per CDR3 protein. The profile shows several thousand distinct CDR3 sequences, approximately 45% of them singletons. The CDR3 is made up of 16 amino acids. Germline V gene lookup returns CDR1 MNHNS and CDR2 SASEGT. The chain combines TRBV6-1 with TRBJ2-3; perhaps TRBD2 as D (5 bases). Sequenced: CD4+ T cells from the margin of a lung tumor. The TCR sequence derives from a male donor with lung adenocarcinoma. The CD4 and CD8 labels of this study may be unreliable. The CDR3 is CACSGLGLRSTETQYF. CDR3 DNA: TGTGCCTGCAGTGGGCTCGGACTCCGTAGCACAGAGACGCAGTATTTC.